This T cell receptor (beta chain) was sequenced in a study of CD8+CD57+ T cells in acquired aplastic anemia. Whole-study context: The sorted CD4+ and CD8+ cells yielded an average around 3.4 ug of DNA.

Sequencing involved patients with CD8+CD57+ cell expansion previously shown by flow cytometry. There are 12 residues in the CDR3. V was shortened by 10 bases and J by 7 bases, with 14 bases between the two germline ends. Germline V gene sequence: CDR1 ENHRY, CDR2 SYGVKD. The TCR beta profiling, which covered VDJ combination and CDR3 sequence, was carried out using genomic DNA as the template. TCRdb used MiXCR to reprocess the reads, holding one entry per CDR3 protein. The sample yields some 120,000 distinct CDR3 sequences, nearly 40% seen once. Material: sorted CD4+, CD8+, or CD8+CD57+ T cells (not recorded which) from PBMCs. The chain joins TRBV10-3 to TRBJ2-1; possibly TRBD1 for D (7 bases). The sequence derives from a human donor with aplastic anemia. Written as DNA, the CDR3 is TGTGCCACAAAGACAGGGAGGAATGAGCAGTTCTTC. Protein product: CATKTGRNEQFF.